The present entry profiles one TCR beta chain with its context. No antigen is known for it. This entry is derived from a study of siplizumab effects on memory and regulatory T cells. Assay: immunoSEQ multiplex PCR; the TCRdb copy retains only in-frame clones and omits some. The sample contains 110,000 or so clones, roughly 91% of which appear only once. Study results and limitations: Most alloreactive clones went unmapped to unstimulated subsets; only a minor fraction mapped.

Deletions cut 0 bases from V and 2 bases from J, with 5 bases between. The CDR3 length is 13 residues. Germline V gives CDR1 GTSNPN, CDR2 SVGIG (reference sequence). This chain joins TRBV30 and TRBJ1-3; D is unclear. The sequence was obtained from a human donor in good health. The sequencing sample was made of CD4+ T cells sorted from blood. CDR3 region: CAWSVTTGNTIYF. CDR3 bases: TGTGCCTGGAGTGTGACGACTGGAAACACCATATATTTT. The whole variable domain, filled in from reference TRBV30 and TRBJ1-3, reads SQTIHQWPATLVQPVGSPLSLECTVEGTSNPNLYWYRQAAGRGLQLLFYSVGIGQISSEVPQNLSASRPQDRQFILSSKKLLLSDSGFYLCAWSVTTGNTIYFGEGSWLTVV.